A single sample gave rise to the 5 T cell receptor beta chains below, sequenced in a study of neurological immune-mediated disorders. TCRdb re-analysed the 5' RACE reads in MiXCR, keeping a single row per CDR3 protein. The sample yields 67,000 or so distinct CDR3 sequences, 12% to 15% seen once. Time point specified: longitudinal time-point 1 (baseline). The sequencing sample was made of PBMCs. These receptors all come from a female donor with HTLV-1-associated myelopathy (HAM/TSP).

This clonotype was observed many times. The V gene is TRBV25-1, the J gene TRBJ1-1; weak D call: TRBD1 (5 bases). The germline V gene encodes CDR1 MGHDK and CDR2 SYGVNS. The CDR3 covers 15 residues. Between the trimmed V and J ends, which lost 1 base and 3 bases, there was a span of 12 bases. In DNA form, the CDR3 reads TGTGCCAGCAGTGAATTAATAGTAGGGGACACTGAAGCTTTCTTT. This encodes CASSELIVGDTEAFF.

Regarding this clonotype: A junction end diverges from the germline sequence, so it may reflect a read error. V usage is TRBV5-1 and J usage is TRBJ2-3; D gene ambiguous. CDR3 length: 14 amino acids. CDR1 and CDR2 (germline): SGHRS, YFSETQ. For the CDR3, the DNA is TGCGCCAGCAGCTTGGCCGTTAGCACAAATACGCAGTCTTTT. Translated, it gives CASSLAVSTNTQSF.

This clonotype showed up many times. The rearrangement links TRBV10-3 to TRBJ2-7, with D uncertain. The germline CDR1 and CDR2 sequences are ENHRY and SYGVKD. V was trimmed by 0 bases and J by 7 bases, leaving 16 bases between them. This CDR3 has 15 amino acids. CDR3 DNA sequence: TGTGCCATCAGTGAGTCGACGCCACGGGCGTTTGAGCAGTACTTC. It specifies CAISESTPRAFEQYF.

This clonotype was counted a few times. The chain joins TRBV5-5 to TRBJ2-5, with unresolved D. The germline CDR1 and CDR2 sequences are SGHKS and YYEKEE (reference sequence). This CDR3 is 11 amino acids long. V lost 1 base and J lost 4, with 2 bases in between. The CDR3 region is CASSLLETQYF. As DNA, the CDR3 is TGTGCCAGCAGCTTGTTAGAGACCCAGTACTTC.

This clonotype has a count of ten or more. As DNA, the CDR3 is TGCAGCGGGGACAGGGGGAGGAATGAGCAGTTCTTC. As protein: CSGDRGRNEQFF. The V gene is TRBV29-1, the J gene TRBJ2-1, with 11 bases matching TRBD1. This CDR3 has 12 residues. Germline CDR1 SQVTM, CDR2 ANQGSEA. V shed 7 bases and J 7 bases; nucleotides not matched to a gene: 3.